The present T cell receptor (beta chain) was sequenced within a study of cytomegalovirus exposure and HLA in healthy donors. Findings of the study overall: A previous analysis found most TCR beta V segments productive roughly 87% or roughly 30% of the time. The study dropped some indistinguishable V segments, TRBV6-2 and TRBV6-3 among them. Under in vitro conditions, a few CMV-associated chains were confirmed as specific for CMV antigens.

Although they were nominally healthy when sampled, donors likely had unrecorded immune exposures. On this clone: Its specificity is not known.

Trimming took 4 bases from V and 0 from J, leaving 13 bases between them. This CDR3 comprises 16 residues. CDR1 is LGHNA, CDR2 YNFKEQ, per germline. The study ran its PCR with 60 Vbeta and 13 Jbeta primers. TCRdb keeps only in-frame clones here, not all; method: immunoSEQ multiplex PCR. Among about 120,000 clones listed, around 77% were seen once. The clonotype comes from a man between 18 and 29 years old in good health and CMV-seropositive. The sequenced material came from PBMCs. This chain links TRBV4-2 with TRBJ1-3; no clear D. CDR3 sequence reads: CASSPSGSDSGNTIYF. For the CDR3, the DNA is TGTGCCAGCAGCCCTTCAGGATCTGACTCTGGAAACACCATATATTTT.